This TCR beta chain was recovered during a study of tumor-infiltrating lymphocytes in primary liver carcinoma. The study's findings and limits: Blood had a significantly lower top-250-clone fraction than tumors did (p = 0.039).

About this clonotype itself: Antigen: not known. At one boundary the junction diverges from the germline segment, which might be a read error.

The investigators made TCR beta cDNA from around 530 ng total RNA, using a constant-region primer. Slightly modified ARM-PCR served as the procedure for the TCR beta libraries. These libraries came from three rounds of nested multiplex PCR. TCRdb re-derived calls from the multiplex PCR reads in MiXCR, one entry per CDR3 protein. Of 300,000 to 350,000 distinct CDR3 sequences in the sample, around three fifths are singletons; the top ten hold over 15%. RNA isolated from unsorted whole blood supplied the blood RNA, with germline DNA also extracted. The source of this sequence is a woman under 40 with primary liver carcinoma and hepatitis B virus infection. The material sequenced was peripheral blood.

The CDR3 DNA is TGCGCCAGCAGCCAAGTCTGGGGCGCGGGACTAGCGGGAGAGCGTCAAGAGACCCAGAACTTC. Translating gives CASSQVWGAGLAGERQETQNF. V and J are TRBV4-3 and TRBJ2-5, with 14 bases identical to TRBD2. The CDR3 sequence is 21 residues long. The V gene's germline CDR1 is LGHNA and CDR2 YSLEER.